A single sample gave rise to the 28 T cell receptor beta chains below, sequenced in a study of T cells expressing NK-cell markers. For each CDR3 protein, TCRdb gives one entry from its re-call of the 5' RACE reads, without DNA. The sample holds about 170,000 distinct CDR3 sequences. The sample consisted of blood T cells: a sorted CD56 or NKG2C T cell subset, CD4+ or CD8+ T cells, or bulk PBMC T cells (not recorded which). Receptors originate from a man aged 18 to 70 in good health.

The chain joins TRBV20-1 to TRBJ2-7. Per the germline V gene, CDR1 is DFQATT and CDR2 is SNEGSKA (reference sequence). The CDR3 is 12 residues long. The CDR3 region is CSARGFEVEQYF.

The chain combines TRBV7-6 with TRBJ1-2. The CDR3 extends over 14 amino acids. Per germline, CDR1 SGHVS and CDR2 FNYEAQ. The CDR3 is CASSVGPTNYGYTF.

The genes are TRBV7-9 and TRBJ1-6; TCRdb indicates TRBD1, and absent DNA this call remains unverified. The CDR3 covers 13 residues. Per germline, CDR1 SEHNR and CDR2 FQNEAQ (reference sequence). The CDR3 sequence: CASSPGLSSPLHF.

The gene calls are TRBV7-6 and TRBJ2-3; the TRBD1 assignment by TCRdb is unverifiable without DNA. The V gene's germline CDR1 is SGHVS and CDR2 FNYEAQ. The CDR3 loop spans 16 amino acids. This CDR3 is CASSSRVISNTDTQYF.

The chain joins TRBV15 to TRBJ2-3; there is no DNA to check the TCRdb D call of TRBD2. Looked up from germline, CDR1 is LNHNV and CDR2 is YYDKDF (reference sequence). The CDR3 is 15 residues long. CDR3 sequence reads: CATSSRTSGMNTQYF.

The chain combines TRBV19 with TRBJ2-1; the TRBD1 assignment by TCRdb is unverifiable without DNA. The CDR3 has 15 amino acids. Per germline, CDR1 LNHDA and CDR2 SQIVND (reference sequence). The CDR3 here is CASSWDTSSYNEQFF. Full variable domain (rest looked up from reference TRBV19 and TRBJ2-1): DGGITQSPKYLFRKEGQNVTLSCEQNLNHDAMYWYRQDPGQGLRLIYYSQIVNDFQKGDIAEGYSVSREKKESFPLTVTSAQKNPTAFYLCASSWDTSSYNEQFFGPGTRLTVL.

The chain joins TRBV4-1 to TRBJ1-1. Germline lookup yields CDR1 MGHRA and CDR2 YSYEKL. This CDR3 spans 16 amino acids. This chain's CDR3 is CASSQGPLTDNTEAFF.

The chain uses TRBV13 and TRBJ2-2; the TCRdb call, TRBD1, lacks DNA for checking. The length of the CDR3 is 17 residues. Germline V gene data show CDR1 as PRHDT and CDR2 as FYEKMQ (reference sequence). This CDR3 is CASSFSDRGINTGELFF.

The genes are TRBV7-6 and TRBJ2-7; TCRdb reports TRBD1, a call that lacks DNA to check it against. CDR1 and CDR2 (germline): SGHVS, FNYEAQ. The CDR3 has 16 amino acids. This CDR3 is CASSVAGTGSTYEQYF.

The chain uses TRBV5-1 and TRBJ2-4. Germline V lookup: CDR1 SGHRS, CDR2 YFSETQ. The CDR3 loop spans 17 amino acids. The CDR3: CASSLGSWLGVKNIQYF.

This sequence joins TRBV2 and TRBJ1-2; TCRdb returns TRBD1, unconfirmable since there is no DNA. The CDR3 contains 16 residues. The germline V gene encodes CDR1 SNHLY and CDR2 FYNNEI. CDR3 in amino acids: CASRPSGTGGSYGYTF.

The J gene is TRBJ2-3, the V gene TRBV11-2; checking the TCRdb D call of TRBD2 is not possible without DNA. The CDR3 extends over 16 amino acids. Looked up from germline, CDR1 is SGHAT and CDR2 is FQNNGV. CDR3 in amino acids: CASSLGPAGLKDTQYF.

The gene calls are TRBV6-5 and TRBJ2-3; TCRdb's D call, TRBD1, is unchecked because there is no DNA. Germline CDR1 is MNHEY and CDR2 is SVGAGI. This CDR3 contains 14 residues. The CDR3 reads CASSYLAGADTQYF.

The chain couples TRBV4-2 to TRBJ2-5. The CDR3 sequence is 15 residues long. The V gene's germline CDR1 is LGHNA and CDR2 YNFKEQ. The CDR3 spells CASSQAAFMSETQYF.

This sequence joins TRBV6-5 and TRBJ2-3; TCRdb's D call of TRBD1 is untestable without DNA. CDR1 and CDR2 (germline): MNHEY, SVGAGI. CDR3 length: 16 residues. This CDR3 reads CASSYSRSGSTDTQYF.

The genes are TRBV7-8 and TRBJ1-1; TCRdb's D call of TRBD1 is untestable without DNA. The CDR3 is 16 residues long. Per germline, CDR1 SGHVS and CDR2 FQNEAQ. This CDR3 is CASSLGTGYMNTEAFF.

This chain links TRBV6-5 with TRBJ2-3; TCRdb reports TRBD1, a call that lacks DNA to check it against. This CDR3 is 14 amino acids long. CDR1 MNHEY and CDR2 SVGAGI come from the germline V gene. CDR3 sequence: CASSSGGWTDTQYF.

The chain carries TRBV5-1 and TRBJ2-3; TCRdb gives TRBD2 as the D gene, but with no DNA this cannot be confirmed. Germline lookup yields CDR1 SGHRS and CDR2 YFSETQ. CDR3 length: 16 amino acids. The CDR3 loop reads CASSLRSSGFTDTQYF. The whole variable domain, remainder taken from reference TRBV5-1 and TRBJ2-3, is KAGVTQTPRYLIKTRGQQVTLSCSPISGHRSVSWYQQTPGQGLQFLFEYFSETQRNKGNFPGRFSGRQFSNSRSEMNVSTLELGDSALYLCASSLRSSGFTDTQYFGPGTRLTVL.

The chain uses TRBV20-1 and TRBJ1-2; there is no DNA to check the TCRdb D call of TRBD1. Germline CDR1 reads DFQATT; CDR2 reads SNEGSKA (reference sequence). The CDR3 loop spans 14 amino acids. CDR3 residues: CSVPGTGRYYGYTF.

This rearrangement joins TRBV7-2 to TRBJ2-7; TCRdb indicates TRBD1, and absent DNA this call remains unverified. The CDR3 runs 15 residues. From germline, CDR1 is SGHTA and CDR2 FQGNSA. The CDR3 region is CASSLTGPGSYEQYF.

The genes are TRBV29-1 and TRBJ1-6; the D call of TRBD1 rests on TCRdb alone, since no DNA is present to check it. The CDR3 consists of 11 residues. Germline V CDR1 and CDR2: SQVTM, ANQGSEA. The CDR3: CSVEETGQPHF.

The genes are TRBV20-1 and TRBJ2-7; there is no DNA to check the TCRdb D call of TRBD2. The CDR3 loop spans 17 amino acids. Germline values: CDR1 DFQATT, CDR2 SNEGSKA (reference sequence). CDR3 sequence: CSATTRTSGDPGGEQYF.

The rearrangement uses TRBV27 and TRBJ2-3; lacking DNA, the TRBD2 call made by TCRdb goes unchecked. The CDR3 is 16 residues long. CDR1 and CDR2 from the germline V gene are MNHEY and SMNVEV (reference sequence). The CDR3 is CASSPRVGEATDTQYF.

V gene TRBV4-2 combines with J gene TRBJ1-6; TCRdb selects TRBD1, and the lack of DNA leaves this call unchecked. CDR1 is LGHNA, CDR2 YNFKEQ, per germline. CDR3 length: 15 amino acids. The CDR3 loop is CASSHSTGLVSPLHF.

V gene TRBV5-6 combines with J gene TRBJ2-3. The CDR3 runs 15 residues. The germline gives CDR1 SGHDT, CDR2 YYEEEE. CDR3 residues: CASSLVETSAYTQYF.

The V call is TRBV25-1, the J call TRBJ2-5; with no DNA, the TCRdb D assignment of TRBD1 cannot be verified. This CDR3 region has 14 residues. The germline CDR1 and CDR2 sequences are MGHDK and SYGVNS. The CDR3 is CASSPGQGQETQYF.

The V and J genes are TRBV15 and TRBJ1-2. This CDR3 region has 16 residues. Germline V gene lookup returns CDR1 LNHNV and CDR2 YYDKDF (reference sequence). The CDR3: CATSRDRAAGDYGYTF.

The CDR3 reads CASSSGALNQPQHF. The chain combines TRBV6-5 with TRBJ1-5; TCRdb's D call, TRBD1, is unchecked because there is no DNA. From germline, CDR1 is MNHEY and CDR2 SVGAGI. This CDR3 is 14 amino acids long.